The next 9 T cell receptor beta chains were all read from a single sample in a study of T-cell reconstitution after alpha-beta-depleted transplantation in children. Unique molecular identifiers were incorporated during preparation of the TCRbeta library. TCRdb fed the PCR reads into MiXCR, producing one record per CDR3 protein. Among over 200,000 distinct CDR3 sequences listed, roughly a tenth were seen once. The sample consisted of PBMCs from the stem cell graft donor, taken from the stem cell graft. The receptors derive from a human donor who donated a stem cell graft to a child with acute lymphoblastic leukemia.

The CDR3 DNA is TGCGCCAGCAGAAAGGGGACAGGTCGTGAGAATGTACCAAATCAGCCCCAGCATTTT. This sequence encodes CASRKGTGRENVPNQPQHF. The chain links TRBV5-1 to TRBJ1-5, with 8 positions matching TRBD1. Germline trimming cut 5 bases from V and 4 bases from J; bases unmatched to any gene: 20. Germline lookup yields CDR1 SGHRS and CDR2 YFSETQ. The CDR3 contains 19 residues.

The chain links TRBV4-3 to TRBJ2-7, with 8 bases that match TRBD1. The V segment lost 1 base and the J segment 6 bases; nucleotides outside the gene matches: 11. Germline V gene sequence: CDR1 LGHNA, CDR2 YSLEER. The CDR3 length is 16 residues. CDR3: CASSQGHTGGWSEQYF. CDR3 sequence (DNA): TGCGCCAGCAGCCAAGGTCACACAGGGGGTTGGAGCGAGCAGTACTTC.

This clonotype appeared a few times. This sequence joins TRBV20-1 and TRBJ2-7, with 8 bases matching TRBD1. Germline V gene data show CDR1 as DFQATT and CDR2 as SNEGSKA (reference sequence). The CDR3 extends over 16 amino acids. After removal of 0 bases from V and 2 bases from J, the junction contained 9 bases not matched to a gene. CDR3 in amino acids: CSARDLPDRVTYEQYF. CDR3 bases: TGCAGTGCTAGAGACCTTCCGGACAGGGTTACCTACGAGCAGTACTTC.

The V gene is TRBV5-4, the J gene TRBJ1-2, with 10 bases that match TRBD1. The CDR3 runs 16 residues. CDR1 and CDR2 (germline): SGHNT, YYREEE (reference sequence). The V segment lost 3 bases and the J segment 8 bases; nucleotides outside the gene matches: 13. The CDR3 loop reads CASSSATGGAEGGYTF. The DNA for the CDR3 is TGTGCCAGCAGCTCCGCGACAGGGGGCGCAGAAGGAGGCTACACCTTC.

The V gene is TRBV6-1, the J gene TRBJ1-3, with a possible D match to TRBD1 (6 bases). Trimming stripped 7 bases from V and 16 bases from J, with 29 bases between. CDR3 size: 15 residues. CDR1 MNHNS and CDR2 SASEGT come from the germline V gene. The CDR3 spells CASTRIDGQTRPAYF. In DNA form, the CDR3 reads TGTGCCAGCACTAGAATTGATGGACAGACTAGACCGGCGTATTTT.

This clonotype was counted many times. The chain is built from TRBV2 and TRBJ2-2; tentatively, D is TRBD2 (5 bases). In germline, CDR1 is SNHLY, CDR2 FYNNEI. This CDR3 contains 14 residues. Between the trimmed V and J ends, which lost 7 bases and 6 bases, there was a span of 15 bases. The CDR3 protein is CASTQVGVAGELFF. CDR3 sequence (DNA): TGTGCCAGCACCCAAGTCGGGGTGGCCGGGGAGCTGTTTTTT.

V is TRBV12-3 or TRBV12-4 and J is TRBJ2-3; 9 nucleotides match TRBD2. Trimming took 1 base from V and 4 from J; bases not matched to a gene: 9. The CDR3 contains 17 residues. CDR3 in DNA: TGTGCCAGCAGTTTAGGGAATAGCGGGGGATTCTCAGATACGCAGTATTTT. Its protein product is CASSLGNSGGFSDTQYF.

This sequence joins TRBV5-1 and TRBJ1-2; D uncertain. V was pared by 0 bases and J by 2 bases, with 8 bases between. Germline CDR1 is SGHRS and CDR2 is YFSETQ. CDR3 size: 14 residues. In nucleotides, the CDR3 is TGCGCCAGCAGCTTGGGCGTCCCGAACTATGGCTACACCTTC. Protein sequence: CASSLGVPNYGYTF.

The chain couples TRBV2 to TRBJ2-1; 7 bases line up with TRBD2. V shed 6 bases, J shed 0 bases, and the junction held 5 bases outside the gene matches. The germline V gene encodes CDR1 SNHLY and CDR2 FYNNEI. CDR3 length: 15 amino acids. The CDR3, as DNA: TGTGCCAGCAGCGCGAGGACTAGCTCCTACAATGAGCAGTTCTTC. Translation gives CASSARTSSYNEQFF.